The 9 T cell receptor beta chains below come from one sample, sequenced in a study of shared clonotypes between healthy human individuals. TCRdb's copy holds only in-frame clones and misses some; the assay was immunoSEQ multiplex PCR. The sample yields under 1,100,000 clones, approximately 80% seen once. Sequenced sample: memory CD4+ T cells from PBMCs. Indicated subset: CD45RA-negative fraction. The receptors shown here come from a man younger than 35 in good health. Some clones in this sample may be carry-over from other donors' samples.

The chain combines TRBV27 with TRBJ2-7, with a weak D call TRBD1 (6 bases). CDR1 is MNHEY, CDR2 SMNVEV, per germline (reference sequence). The V end was cut by 5 bases, the J end by 1 base, with 21 bases between. CDR3 length: 17 amino acids. In nucleotides, the CDR3 is TGTGCCAGCAGTGGAGGAAGAGGAACAGGGTCTTCCTACGAGCAGTACTTC. Translation gives CASSGGRGTGSSYEQYF.

The V gene is TRBV11-2, the J gene TRBJ2-1; D might be TRBD2 (6 bases). V was cut by 2 bases and J by 4 bases, with 21 bases left in between. Per the germline V gene, CDR1 is SGHAT and CDR2 is FQNNGV. CDR3 size: 18 residues. The chain's CDR3 is CASSLQRTGERLYNEQFF. The CDR3 DNA follows: TGTGCCAGCAGCTTACAGCGAACGGGGGAGCGTCTGTACAATGAGCAGTTCTTC.

This clone appeared once. The chain carries TRBV19 and TRBJ2-1, with D possibly being TRBD1 (6 bases). Between the trimmed V and J ends, which lost 4 bases and 0 bases, there was a span of 13 bases. CDR1 and CDR2 (germline): LNHDA, SQIVND (reference sequence). The CDR3 runs 16 residues. Here the CDR3 DNA reads TGTGCCAGTAGTAGCCAGGGGCCAGCCTCCTACAATGAGCAGTTCTTC. This sequence encodes CASSSQGPASYNEQFF.

The chain uses TRBV20-1 and TRBJ2-7; no definite D call. The CDR3 is 11 amino acids. V shed 6 bases and J shed 7 bases, with 13 bases lying between them. CDR1 is DFQATT, CDR2 SNEGSKA, per germline (reference sequence). The CDR3 is CSAGKGEEQYF. The DNA for the CDR3 is TGCAGTGCGGGGAAGGGTGAAGAGCAGTACTTC.

The rearrangement uses TRBV11-2 and TRBJ1-4, with D perhaps matching TRBD1 (5 bases). Looked up from germline, CDR1 is SGHAT and CDR2 is FQNNGV. The ends were cut back, 4 bases at V and 8 bases at J, with 20 bases in the middle. The CDR3 is 16 amino acids. CDR3 coding DNA: TGTGCCAGCAGCTCTTATTCCGGGGACGGCGACGAAAAACTGTTTTTT. Protein product: CASSSYSGDGDEKLFF. Based on the CDR3 plus reference TRBV11-2 and TRBJ1-4, the full variable domain is EAGVAQSPRYKIIEKRQSVAFWCNPISGHATLYWYQQILGQGPKLLIQFQNNGVVDDSQLPKDRFSAERLKGVDSTLKIQPAKLEDSAVYLCASSSYSGDGDEKLFFGSGTQLSVL.

The sample holds many counts of this clone. The rearrangement joins TRBV11-1 to TRBJ2-5; D may match TRBD1 or TRBD2 (5 bases each). Germline V gene data show CDR1 as SGHAT and CDR2 as FQDESV (reference sequence). V was trimmed by 5 bases and J by 3 bases, leaving 13 bases between them. The CDR3 loop spans 14 amino acids. CDR3 loop: CASSPRDLEETQYF. For the CDR3, the DNA is TGTGCCAGCAGCCCAAGGGACCTAGAAGAGACCCAGTACTTC.

This clone came up many times. This chain uses TRBV29-1 with TRBJ2-1; either TRBD1 or TRBD2 may fit D (5 bases each). V dropped 3 bases and J dropped 5 bases, with 17 bases sitting between them. The CDR3 sequence is 15 residues long. Germline CDR1 is SQVTM and CDR2 is ANQGSEA. For the CDR3, the DNA is TGCAGCGTTGAGCCGTCCCGAGGGGCTAACAATGAGCAGTTCTTC. Encoded protein: CSVEPSRGANNEQFF.

In this sample, this clone turned up a few times. This rearrangement joins TRBV29-1 to TRBJ2-7; D gene ambiguous. CDR3 size: 13 residues. Germline lookup yields CDR1 SQVTM and CDR2 ANQGSEA. Trimming took 6 bases from V and 6 from J, leaving 18 bases between them. The CDR3 coding sequence is TGCAGCGTGGCCCTAGAGCGAAGAGGCGAGCAGTACTTC. Translated: CSVALERRGEQYF.

The CDR3 DNA reads TGTGCCAGTGGGACAGGGGACACAGATACGCAGTATTTT. Translation gives CASGTGDTDTQYF. The genes are TRBV27 and TRBJ2-3, with 10 bases matching TRBD1. There are 13 residues in the CDR3. V shed 9 bases and J 2 bases; nucleotides not matched to a gene: 2. Germline V gene lookup returns CDR1 MNHEY and CDR2 SMNVEV (reference sequence).